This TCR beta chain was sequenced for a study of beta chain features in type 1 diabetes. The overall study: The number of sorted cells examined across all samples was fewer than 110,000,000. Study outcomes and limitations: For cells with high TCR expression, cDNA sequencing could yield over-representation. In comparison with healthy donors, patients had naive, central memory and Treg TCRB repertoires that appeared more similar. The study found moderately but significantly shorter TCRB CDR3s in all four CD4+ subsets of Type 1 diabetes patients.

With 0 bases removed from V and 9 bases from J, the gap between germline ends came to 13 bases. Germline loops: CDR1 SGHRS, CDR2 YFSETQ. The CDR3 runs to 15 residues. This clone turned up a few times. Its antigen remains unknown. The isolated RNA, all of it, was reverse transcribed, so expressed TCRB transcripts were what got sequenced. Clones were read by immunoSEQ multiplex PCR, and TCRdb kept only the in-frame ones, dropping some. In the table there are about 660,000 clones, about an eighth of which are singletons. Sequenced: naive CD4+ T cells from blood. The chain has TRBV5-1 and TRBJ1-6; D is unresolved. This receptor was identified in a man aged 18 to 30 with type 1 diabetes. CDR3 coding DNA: TGCGCCAGCAGCTTGGCTGTGGTTAGCCTTTCACCCCTCCACTTT. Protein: CASSLAVVSLSPLHF.